Listed below are T cell receptor beta chains from one sample, sequenced in a study of CD8+ T cells in alopecia areata. This table comes from immunoSEQ multiplex PCR, and its TCRdb copy is limited to in-frame clones, with some not included. The sample includes more than 100,000 clones, over 50% of them seen just once. Specimen: CD4+ T cells sorted from blood, collected at week 0. The receptors come from a human donor with alopecia areata. Each CDR3 is given without its conserved first and last residue. Each record gives: J gene, V gene, CDR3 protein.

J gene: TRBJ1-5
V gene: TRBV5-6
CDR3 protein: ASSFRGRGPNQPQH

J gene: TRBJ2-5
V gene: TRBV4-3
CDR3 protein: ASSQGGGSGEETQY

J gene: TRBJ1-2
V gene: TRBV2
CDR3 protein: ASRSQDIYGYT

J gene: TRBJ2-3
V gene: TRBV7-9
CDR3 protein: ASSLDREGDTQY

J gene: TRBJ2-3
V gene: TRBV5-1
CDR3 protein: ASSLDSGTDTQY

J gene: TRBJ1-2
V gene: TRBV10-3
CDR3 protein: AISEFSAGYT

J gene: TRBJ2-5
V gene: TRBV9
CDR3 protein: ASSVKGDRGETQY

J gene: TRBJ2-3
V gene: TRBV28
CDR3 protein: ASSLGGDTQY

J gene: TRBJ2-5
V gene: TRBV11-2
CDR3 protein: ASSFGWSETQY

J gene: TRBJ1-5
V gene: TRBV5-6
CDR3 protein: ASSSGTKGRPQH

J gene: TRBJ2-3
V gene: TRBV7-3
CDR3 protein: ASSPRAPDTQY

J gene: TRBJ1-2
V gene: TRBV7-9
CDR3 protein: ASSPQWGEEDGYT

J gene: TRBJ1-5
V gene: TRBV9
CDR3 protein: ASSPGGSQPQH

J gene: TRBJ2-1
V gene: TRBV7-2
CDR3 protein: ASSFNRDRHNEQF

J gene: TRBJ1-1
V gene: TRBV7-2
CDR3 protein: ASSLVTRGDTEAF